The rows below give T cell receptor beta chains drawn from one sample of a study of cytomegalovirus exposure and HLA in healthy donors. Sequenced by immunoSEQ multiplex PCR; TCRdb stores in-frame clones only, minus some. The data hold 200,000 to 300,000 clones, with 87% observed a single time. The specimen was PBMCs. These receptors were obtained from a man between 18 and 29 years old in good health and CMV-seropositive. Both conserved end residues are part of each CDR3. Each record gives: V gene, J gene, clone size, D gene, CDR3 protein, CDR3 DNA. The D gene is left open where the match is weak. Clone size is shown for a subset of rows, as once, few, many or a class of expanded clone.

TRBV11-2	TRBJ1-1	once	TRBD1	CASSWDRGHTEAFF	TGTGCCAGCAGCTGGGACAGGGGGCACACTGAAGCTTTCTTT
TRBV29-1	TRBJ1-4	-	-	CSGQTGTAEKLFF	TGCAGCGGGCAGACGGGGACTGCGGAAAAACTGTTTTTT
TRBV7-6	TRBJ2-1	few	-	CASEGVGNEQFF	TGTGCCAGCGAGGGAGTCGGCAATGAGCAGTTCTTC
TRBV5-5	TRBJ2-7	-	-	CASSFGIGAYEQYF	TGTGCCAGCAGCTTCGGGATTGGGGCTTACGAGCAGTACTTC
TRBV5-1	TRBJ2-7	once	-	CASSLVPSTYEQYF	TGCGCCAGCAGCTTGGTGCCCAGCACCTACGAGCAGTACTTC
TRBV2	TRBJ2-6	-	-	CASNSGVLTF	TGTGCCAGCAATTCCGGCGTCCTGACTTTC
TRBV28	TRBJ2-7	-	-	CASSILNYEQYF	TGTGCCAGCAGTATCCTGAACTACGAGCAGTACTTC
TRBV7-9	TRBJ1-1	-	-	CASSLGGLNTEAFF	TGTGCCAGCAGCTTAGGGGGGTTGAACACTGAAGCTTTCTTT
TRBV6-1	TRBJ2-3	once	-	CASKKALTDTQYF	TGTGCCAGCAAAAAGGCCCTCACAGATACGCAGTATTTT
TRBV7-2	TRBJ2-5	once	-	CASSLWGETQYF	TGTGCCAGCAGCTTATGGGGGGAGACCCAGTACTTC
TRBV29-1	TRBJ2-1	-	TRBD2	CSVEVTREGPGQFF	TGCAGCGTTGAGGTGACGCGGGAGGGCCCGGGGCAGTTCTTC
TRBV6-5	TRBJ1-1	-	-	CASSYGGPNTEAFF	TGTGCCAGCAGTTACGGGGGGCCGAACACTGAAGCTTTCTTT
TRBV4-1	TRBJ1-5	once	-	CASSQDSRQYSNQPQHF	TGCGCCAGCAGCCAAGATTCGAGACAGTATAGCAATCAGCCCCAGCATTTT
TRBV30	TRBJ1-1	-	-	CAWSVGPTEAFF	TGTGCCTGGAGTGTGGGGCCGACTGAAGCTTTCTTT
TRBV5-1	TRBJ2-7	few	-	CASSLDLYEQYF	TGCGCCAGCAGCTTGGACCTCTACGAGCAGTACTTC
TRBV7-2	TRBJ2-7	-	TRBD2	CASSLGSGNGYEQYF	TGTGCCAGCAGCTTGGGTAGCGGGAATGGATACGAGCAGTACTTC
TRBV30	TRBJ2-2	-	-	CAWTYRRTGELFF	TGTGCCTGGACCTACAGGCGAACCGGGGAGCTGTTTTTT
TRBV27	TRBJ2-7	-	-	CASSSYSGSGEQYF	TGTGCCAGCAGTTCTTATAGCGGTTCCGGCGAGCAGTACTTC
TRBV6-5	TRBJ2-1	-	-	CASSYLDWDEQFF	TGTGCCAGCAGTTACTTGGACTGGGATGAGCAGTTCTTC
TRBV28	TRBJ1-5	-	-	CASSWPGSQPQHF	TGTGCCAGCAGTTGGCCAGGGAGTCAGCCCCAGCATTTT
TRBV5-1	TRBJ2-3	-	-	CASKSQRHETSTDTQYF	TGCGCCAGCAAGTCCCAACGCCATGAGACTAGCACAGATACGCAGTATTTT
TRBV5-1	TRBJ2-1	-	-	CASSLVRGRRTYNEQFF	TGCGCCAGCAGCTTGGTCAGGGGGAGGAGGACCTACAATGAGCAGTTCTTC
TRBV6-6	TRBJ1-1	-	-	CASSYGTNMNTEAFF	TGTGCCAGCAGTTACGGGACAAATATGAACACTGAAGCTTTCTTT
TRBV2	TRBJ2-4	-	-	CASREGARYIQYF	TGTGCCAGCAGGGAGGGTGCCCGGTATATTCAGTACTTC
TRBV29-1	TRBJ2-1	-	-	CSAYYPDFSYNEQFF	TGCAGCGCCTATTATCCTGACTTTTCCTACAATGAGCAGTTCTTC
TRBV13	TRBJ1-4	-	TRBD1	CASRSTGVQEKLFF	TGTGCCAGCAGATCAACAGGGGTACAGGAAAAACTGTTTTTT
TRBV6-5	TRBJ2-1	-	-	CASSYGVELYNEQFF	TGTGCCAGCAGTTACGGGGTGGAACTTTACAATGAGCAGTTCTTC
TRBV6-5	TRBJ2-3	-	TRBD2	CASSYSGTTPTDTQYF	TGTGCCAGCAGTTACTCGGGGACTACCCCCACAGATACGCAGTATTTT
TRBV27	TRBJ1-1	-	-	CASRPQGNTEAFF	TGTGCCAGCAGACCTCAGGGGAACACTGAAGCTTTCTTT
TRBV2	TRBJ2-2	-	-	CASRARRDTGELFF	TGTGCCAGCAGGGCCCGACGGGACACCGGGGAGCTGTTTTTT
TRBV18	TRBJ1-1	-	-	CASSPSRGRTEAFF	TGTGCCAGCTCACCATCCAGGGGTAGGACTGAAGCTTTCTTT
TRBV7-8	TRBJ1-2	few	-	CASSQRTTGIGYTF	TGTGCCAGCAGCCAAAGGACCACAGGGATTGGCTACACCTTC
TRBV6-5	TRBJ1-2	-	-	CASKTGLSGYTF	TGTGCCAGCAAAACCGGGCTCTCTGGCTACACCTTC
TRBV7-9	TRBJ1-2	-	TRBD1	CASSSGTGGYTF	TGTGCCAGCAGCTCGGGGACAGGCGGCTACACCTTC
TRBV5-1	TRBJ1-3	-	-	CASSVAGVFGNTIYF	TGCGCCAGCAGCGTAGCAGGGGTATTTGGAAACACCATATATTTT